The clone carrying this T cell receptor beta chain has just one count. Sequencing used immunoSEQ multiplex PCR; TCRdb keeps in-frame clones, though not all of them. The sample includes 300,000 or so clones, 90% of them seen just once. Unmatched junction bases numbered 15, after V lost 6 bases and J lost 2 bases. The CDR3 totals 17 residues. Per the germline V gene, CDR1 is LGHDT and CDR2 is YNNKEL (reference sequence). This specimen comes from a study of blood T cell repertoires in COVID-19. Study information: The samples span acute and convalescent COVID-19 from the United States, Italy and Spain. T cells, B-cell-depleted T cells, or PBMCs provided the cDNA or gDNA that served as material.

Sequencing input: peripheral blood. This chain joins TRBV3-1 (or the pseudogene TRBV3-2) and TRBJ2-5; TRBD1 aligns across 7 bases. The sequence derives from a woman in her forties with acute or convalescent COVID-19. The CDR3 loop is CASSLNRDSPSQETQYF. The CDR3 region has the DNA TGTGCCAGCAGTCTCAACCGGGACAGTCCCTCGCAAGAGACCCAGTACTTC.